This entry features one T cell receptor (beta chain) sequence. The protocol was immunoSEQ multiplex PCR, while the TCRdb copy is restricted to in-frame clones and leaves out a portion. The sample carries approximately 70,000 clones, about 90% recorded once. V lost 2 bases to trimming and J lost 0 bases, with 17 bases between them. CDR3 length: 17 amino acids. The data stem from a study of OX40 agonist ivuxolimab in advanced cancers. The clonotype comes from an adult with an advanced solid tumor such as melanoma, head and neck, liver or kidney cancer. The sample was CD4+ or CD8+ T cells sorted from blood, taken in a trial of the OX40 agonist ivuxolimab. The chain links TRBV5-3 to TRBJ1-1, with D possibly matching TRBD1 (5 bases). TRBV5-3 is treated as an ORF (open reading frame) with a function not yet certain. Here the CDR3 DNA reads TGTGCCAGAAGCTTCCGCCGACGCAGGGCGATGAACACTGAAGCTTTCTTT. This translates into CARSFRRRRAMNTEAFF.